Sequencing of this T cell receptor (beta chain) was carried out in a study of OX40 agonist ivuxolimab in advanced cancers. The V gene lost 2 bases and the J gene lost 3 bases, with 16 bases spanning the gap. There are 16 residues in the CDR3. Germline assignment: CDR1 MNHEY and CDR2 SVGAGI. Comments on this clone: The antigen is not known.

The assay was immunoSEQ multiplex PCR, and TCRdb's table has in-frame clones only and misses some. Of 50,000 to 75,000 clones listed, roughly nine tenths were seen once; the top ten hold less than 0.75%. Overall study results and limits: Partly responding patients at 0.1-3.0 mg/kg showed some of the smallest clonal expansion.

The sequenced sample was CD4+ or CD8+ T cells sorted from blood, obtained in a trial of the OX40 agonist ivuxolimab. The sequence was obtained from an adult with an advanced solid tumor such as melanoma, head and neck, liver or kidney cancer. The chain employs TRBV6-5 and TRBJ1-2, with TRBD1 as a possible D gene (5 bases). In DNA form, the CDR3 reads TGTGCCAGCAGTTACATACTCGGACGGGGCGACTATGGCTACACCTTC. It is translated as CASSYILGRGDYGYTF.